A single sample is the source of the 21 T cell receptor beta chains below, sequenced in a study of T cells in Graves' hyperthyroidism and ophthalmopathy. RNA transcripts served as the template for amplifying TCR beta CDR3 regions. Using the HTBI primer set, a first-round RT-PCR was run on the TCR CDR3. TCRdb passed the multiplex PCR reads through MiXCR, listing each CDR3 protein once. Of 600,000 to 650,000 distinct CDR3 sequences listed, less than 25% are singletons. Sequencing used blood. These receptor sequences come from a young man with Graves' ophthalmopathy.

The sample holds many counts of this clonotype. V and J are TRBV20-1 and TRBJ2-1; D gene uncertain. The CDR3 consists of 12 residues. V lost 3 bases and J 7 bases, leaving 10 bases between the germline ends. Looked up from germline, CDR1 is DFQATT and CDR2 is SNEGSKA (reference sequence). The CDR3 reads CSASEKWNEQFF. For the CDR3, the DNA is TGCAGTGCTAGTGAGAAGTGGAATGAGCAGTTCTTC.

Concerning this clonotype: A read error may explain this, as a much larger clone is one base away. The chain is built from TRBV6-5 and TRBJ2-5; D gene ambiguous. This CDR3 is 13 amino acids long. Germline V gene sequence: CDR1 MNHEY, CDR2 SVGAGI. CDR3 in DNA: TGTGCCAGCAGTTACTGGGGTCGAGAGACCCAGTGCTTC. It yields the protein CASSYWGRETQCF.

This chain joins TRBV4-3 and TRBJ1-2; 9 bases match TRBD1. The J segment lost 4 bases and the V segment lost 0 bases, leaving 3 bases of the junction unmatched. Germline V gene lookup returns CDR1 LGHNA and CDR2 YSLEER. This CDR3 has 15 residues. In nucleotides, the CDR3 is TGCGCCAGCAGCCAAGAGGGGACAGGGAGCTATGGCTACACCTTC. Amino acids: CASSQEGTGSYGYTF.

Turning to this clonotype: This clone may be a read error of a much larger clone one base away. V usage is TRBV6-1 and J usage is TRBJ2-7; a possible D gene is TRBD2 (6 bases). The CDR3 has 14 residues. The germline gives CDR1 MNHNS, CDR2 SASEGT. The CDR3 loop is CAGRPGTVVGEQYF. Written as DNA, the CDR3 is TGTGCCGGCAGGCCCGGGACTGTGGTAGGCGAGCAGTACTTC.

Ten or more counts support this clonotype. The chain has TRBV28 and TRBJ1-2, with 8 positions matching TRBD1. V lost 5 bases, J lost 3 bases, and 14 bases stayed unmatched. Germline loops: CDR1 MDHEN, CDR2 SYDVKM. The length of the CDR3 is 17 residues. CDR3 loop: CASSHPARTGRHYGYTF. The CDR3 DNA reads TGTGCCAGCAGTCACCCGGCCCGGACAGGGCGCCACTATGGCTACACCTTC.

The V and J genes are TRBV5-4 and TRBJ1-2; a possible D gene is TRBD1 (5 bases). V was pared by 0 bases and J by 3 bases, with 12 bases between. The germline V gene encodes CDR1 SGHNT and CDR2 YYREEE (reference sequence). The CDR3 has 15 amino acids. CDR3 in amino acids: CASSLVAGSDYGYTF. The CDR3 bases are TGTGCCAGCAGCTTGGTTGCAGGGTCGGACTATGGCTACACCTTC.

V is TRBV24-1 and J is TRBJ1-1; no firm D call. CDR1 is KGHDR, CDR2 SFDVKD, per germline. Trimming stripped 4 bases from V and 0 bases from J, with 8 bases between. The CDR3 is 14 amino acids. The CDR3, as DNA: TGTGCCACCAGTGAAGCAGGTATGAACACTGAAGCTTTCTTT. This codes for CATSEAGMNTEAFF.

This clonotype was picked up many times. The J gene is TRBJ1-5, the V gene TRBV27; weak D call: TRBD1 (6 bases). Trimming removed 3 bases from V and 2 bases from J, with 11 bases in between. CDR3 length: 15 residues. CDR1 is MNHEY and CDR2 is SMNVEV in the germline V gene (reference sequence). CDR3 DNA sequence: TGTGCCAGCAGTTTTCAGGGGAGCGGCAATCAGCCCCAGCATTTT. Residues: CASSFQGSGNQPQHF.

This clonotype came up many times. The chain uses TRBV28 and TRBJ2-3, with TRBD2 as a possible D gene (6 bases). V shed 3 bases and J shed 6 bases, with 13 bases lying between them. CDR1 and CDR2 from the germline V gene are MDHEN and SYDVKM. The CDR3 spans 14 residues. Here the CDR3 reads CASSLSLAFDTQYF. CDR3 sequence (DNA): TGTGCCAGCAGTTTGTCCCTAGCGTTTGATACGCAGTATTTT.

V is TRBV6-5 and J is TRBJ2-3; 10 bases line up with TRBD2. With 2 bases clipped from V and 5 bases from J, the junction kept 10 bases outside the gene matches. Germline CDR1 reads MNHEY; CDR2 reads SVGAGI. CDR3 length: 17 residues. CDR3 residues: CASSYRPSGSREDTQYF. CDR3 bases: TGTGCCAGCAGTTACCGGCCTAGCGGGAGTCGGGAAGATACGCAGTATTTT.

CDR3 coding DNA: TGTGCCAGCAGCTTAGTTCCTAGCGGGATTGTCGGGGAGCTGTTTTTT. Its protein is CASSLVPSGIVGELFF. This chain links TRBV7-2 with TRBJ2-2; 9 bases agree with TRBD2. J was trimmed by 7 bases and V by 1 base; bases with no gene match: 7. CDR1 SGHTA and CDR2 FQGNSA come from the germline V gene. This CDR3 is built from 16 residues.

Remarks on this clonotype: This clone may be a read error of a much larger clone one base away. The CDR3 loop reads CAWSREETEAFF. For the CDR3, the DNA is TGTGCCTGGAGTCGGGAGGAGACTGAAGCTTTCTTT. This chain connects TRBV30 to TRBJ1-1, with no clear D. The CDR3 runs 12 residues. The V gene lost 2 bases and the J gene lost 5 bases, with 9 bases spanning the gap. The germline gives CDR1 GTSNPN, CDR2 SVGIG (reference sequence).

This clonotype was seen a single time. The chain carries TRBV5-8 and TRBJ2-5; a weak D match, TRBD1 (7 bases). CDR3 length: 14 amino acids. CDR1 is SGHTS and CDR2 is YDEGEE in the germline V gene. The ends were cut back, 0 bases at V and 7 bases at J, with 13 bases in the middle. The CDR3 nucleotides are TGTGCCAGCAGCTTGGAGGGGGCCGGGGGGACCCAGTACTTC. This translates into CASSLEGAGGTQYF.

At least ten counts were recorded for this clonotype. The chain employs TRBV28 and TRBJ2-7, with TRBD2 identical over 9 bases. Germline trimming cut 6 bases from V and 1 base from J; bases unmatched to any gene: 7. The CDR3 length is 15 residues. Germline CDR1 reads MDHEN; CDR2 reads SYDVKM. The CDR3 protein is CASRPSGAGSYEQYF. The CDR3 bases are TGTGCCAGCAGGCCTAGCGGGGCAGGGTCCTACGAGCAGTACTTC.

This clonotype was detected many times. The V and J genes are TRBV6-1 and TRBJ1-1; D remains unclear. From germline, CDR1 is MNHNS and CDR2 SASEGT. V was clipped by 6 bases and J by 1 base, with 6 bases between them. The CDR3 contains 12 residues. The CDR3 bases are TGTGCCAGCAGGTGGGAGAACACTGAAGCTTTCTTT. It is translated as CASRWENTEAFF.

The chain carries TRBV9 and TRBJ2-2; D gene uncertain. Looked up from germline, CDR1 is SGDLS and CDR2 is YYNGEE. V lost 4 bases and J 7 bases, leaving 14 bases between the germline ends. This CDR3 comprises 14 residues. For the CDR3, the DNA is TGTGCCAGCAGCCCCCAAGGGTTAGGCGGGGAGCTGTTTTTT. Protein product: CASSPQGLGGELFF.

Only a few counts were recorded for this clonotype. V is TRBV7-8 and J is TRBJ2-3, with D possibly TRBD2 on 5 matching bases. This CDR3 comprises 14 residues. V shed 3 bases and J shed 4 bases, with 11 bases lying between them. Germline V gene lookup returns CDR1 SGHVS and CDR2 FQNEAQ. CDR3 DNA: TGTGCCAGCAGCTTCATGTCCGGGGCAGATACGCAGTATTTT. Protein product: CASSFMSGADTQYF. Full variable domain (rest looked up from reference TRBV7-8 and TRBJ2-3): GAGVSQSPRYKVAKRGQDVALRCDPISGHVSLFWYQQALGQGPEFLTYFQNEAQLDKSGLPSDRFFAERPEGSVSTLKIQRTQQEDSAVYLCASSFMSGADTQYFGPGTRLTVL.

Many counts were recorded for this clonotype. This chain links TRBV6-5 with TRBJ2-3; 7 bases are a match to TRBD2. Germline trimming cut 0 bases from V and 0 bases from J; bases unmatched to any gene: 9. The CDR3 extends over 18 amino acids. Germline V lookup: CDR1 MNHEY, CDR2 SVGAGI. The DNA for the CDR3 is TGTGCCAGCAGTTACTCGACCTCGGGGACTACTAGCACAGATACGCAGTATTTT. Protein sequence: CASSYSTSGTTSTDTQYF.

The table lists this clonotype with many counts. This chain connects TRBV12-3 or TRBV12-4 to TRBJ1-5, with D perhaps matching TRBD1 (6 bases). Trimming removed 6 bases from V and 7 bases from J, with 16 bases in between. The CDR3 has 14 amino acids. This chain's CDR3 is CASSHEGGGQPQHF. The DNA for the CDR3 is TGTGCCAGCAGCCATGAAGGGGGAGGACAGCCCCAGCATTTT.

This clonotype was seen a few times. CDR3 sequence reads: CASRLGQTNYNEQFF. In nucleotides, the CDR3 is TGTGCCAGCAGGCTGGGACAGACCAACTACAATGAGCAGTTCTTC. The chain is built from TRBV5-5 and TRBJ2-1; 7 nucleotides line up with TRBD1. The CDR3 sequence is 15 residues long. Germline loops: CDR1 SGHKS, CDR2 YYEKEE (reference sequence). V shed 5 bases and J 3 bases; nucleotides not matched to a gene: 8.

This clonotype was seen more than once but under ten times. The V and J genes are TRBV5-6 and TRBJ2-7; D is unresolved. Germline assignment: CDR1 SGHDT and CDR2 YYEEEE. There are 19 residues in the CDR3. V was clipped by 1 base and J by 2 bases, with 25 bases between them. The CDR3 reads CASSLRPGEQSPMTYEQYF. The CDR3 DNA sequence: TGTGCCAGCAGCTTGCGGCCAGGAGAACAGTCGCCTATGACCTACGAGCAGTACTTC. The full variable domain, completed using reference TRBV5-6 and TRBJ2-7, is DAGVTQSPTHLIKTRGQQVTLRCSPKSGHDTVSWYQQALGQGPQFIFQYYEEEERQRGNFPDRFSGHQFPNYSSELNVNALLLGDSALYLCASSLRPGEQSPMTYEQYFGPGTRLTVT.